This entry lists 8 T cell receptor beta chains sequenced from one sample in a study of identical twins. TCRdb reanalysed the 5' RACE reads using MiXCR and keeps one entry per CDR3 protein. This sample has about 890,000 distinct CDR3 sequences, with 10% to 15% found just once. This same sample was also taken into another study, of yellow fever vaccine responses in identical twins.

Specimen: PBMCs. The receptors originated from a woman in her late teens or twenties in good health.

This clonotype has more than one count but fewer than ten. The J gene is TRBJ2-5, the V gene TRBV5-1; possible D gene TRBD2, 5 bases. Trimming shortened V by 4 bases and J by 5 bases, and 12 bases separated the two germline ends. Germline CDR1 reads SGHRS; CDR2 reads YFSETQ. This CDR3 comprises 13 residues. CDR3 sequence reads: CASSLDFGETQYF. In nucleotides, the CDR3 is TGCGCCAGCAGCCTGGACTTCGGGGAGACCCAGTACTTC. The complete variable domain, with remaining parts taken from reference TRBV5-1 and TRBJ2-5, reads KAGVTQTPRYLIKTRGQQVTLSCSPISGHRSVSWYQQTPGQGLQFLFEYFSETQRNKGNFPGRFSGRQFSNSRSEMNVSTLELGDSALYLCASSLDFGETQYFGPGTRLLVL.

The rearrangement uses TRBV4-1 and TRBJ2-7, with 8 bases matching TRBD2. CDR3 length: 14 amino acids. V dropped 1 base and J dropped 6; count of bases not matched to a gene: 5. Germline loops: CDR1 MGHRA, CDR2 YSYEKL. The CDR3: CASSQGRTSGEQYF. The CDR3 nucleotides read TGCGCCAGCAGCCAAGGACGCACTAGCGGCGAGCAGTACTTC.

The rearrangement links TRBV6-1 to TRBJ2-3; 8 bases are a match to TRBD2. The CDR3 covers 13 residues. Germline assignment: CDR1 MNHNS and CDR2 SASEGT. Germline trimming cut 7 bases from V and 4 bases from J; bases unmatched to any gene: 4. CDR3 protein: CASKRGSADTQYF. The CDR3 nucleotides are TGTGCCAGCAAGCGGGGGTCAGCAGATACGCAGTATTTT.

V usage is TRBV6-1 and J usage is TRBJ1-5; TRBD1 is a possible D gene (5 bases). CDR3 length: 15 amino acids. Germline-derived CDR1 and CDR2 are MNHNS and SASEGT. The V gene lost 6 bases and the J gene lost 1 base, with 13 bases spanning the gap. This chain's CDR3 is CASRQGAVSNQPQHF. The CDR3 nucleotides read TGTGCCAGCAGGCAGGGTGCGGTGAGCAATCAGCCCCAGCATTTT.

This clonotype has ten or more counts. The chain couples TRBV25-1 to TRBJ1-1, with D uncertain. Trimming pared 3 bases from V and 1 base from J, leaving 3 bases between. The germline V gene encodes CDR1 MGHDK and CDR2 SYGVNS. The CDR3 is made up of 12 amino acids. CDR3 sequence: CASSEKNTEAFF. The CDR3 nucleotides read TGTGCCAGCAGTGAGAAGAACACTGAAGCTTTCTTT.

This clonotype turned up a few times. This chain joins TRBV15 and TRBJ1-5; tentative D call: TRBD1 (5 bases). CDR3 length: 15 residues. The germline V gene encodes CDR1 LNHNV and CDR2 YYDKDF (reference sequence). V lost 0 bases to trimming and J lost 1 base, with 7 bases between them. For the CDR3, the DNA is TGTGCCACCAGCAGAGATCGACAGAGCAATCAGCCCCAGCATTTT. It is translated as CATSRDRQSNQPQHF.

Only a few counts were recorded for this clonotype. This rearrangement joins TRBV6-5 to TRBJ2-3; 7 nucleotides agree with TRBD1. CDR1 is MNHEY, CDR2 SVGAGI, per germline. The CDR3 covers 16 residues. Trimming took 2 bases from V and 9 from J; bases not matched to a gene: 14. The DNA for the CDR3 is TGTGCCAGCAGTTACGGTGGCACAGGGGTGCAACGAACGCAGTATTTT. As protein: CASSYGGTGVQRTQYF.

This clonotype has more than one count but fewer than ten. The rearrangement links TRBV20-1 to TRBJ2-1; TRBD1 matches at 7 bases. Looked up from germline, CDR1 is DFQATT and CDR2 is SNEGSKA (reference sequence). The junction had 8 bases not matched to a gene; V was cut back by 4 bases and J by 5 bases. The CDR3 sequence is 14 residues long. CDR3 nucleotides: TGCAGTGCTACCTCCGGGACAGCAGACAATGAGCAGTTCTTC. Amino acid sequence: CSATSGTADNEQFF.